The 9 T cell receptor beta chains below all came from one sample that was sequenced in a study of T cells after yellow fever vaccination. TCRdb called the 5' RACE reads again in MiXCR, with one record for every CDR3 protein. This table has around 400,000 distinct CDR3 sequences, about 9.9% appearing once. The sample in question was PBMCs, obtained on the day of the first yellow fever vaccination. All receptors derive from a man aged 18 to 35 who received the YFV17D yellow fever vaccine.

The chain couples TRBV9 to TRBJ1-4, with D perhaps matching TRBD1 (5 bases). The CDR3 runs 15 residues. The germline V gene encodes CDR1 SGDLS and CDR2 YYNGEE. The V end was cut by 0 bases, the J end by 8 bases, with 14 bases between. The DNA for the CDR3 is TGTGCCAGCAGCGTAGGAGGGGACTACTGGGAAAAACTGTTTTTT. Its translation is CASSVGGDYWEKLFF.

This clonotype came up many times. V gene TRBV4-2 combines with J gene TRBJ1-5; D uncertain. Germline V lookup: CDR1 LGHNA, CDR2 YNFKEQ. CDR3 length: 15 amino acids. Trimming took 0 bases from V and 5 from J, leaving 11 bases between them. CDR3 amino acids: CASSQEETGDQPQHF. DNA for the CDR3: TGTGCCAGCAGCCAAGAAGAAACCGGGGATCAGCCCCAGCATTTT.

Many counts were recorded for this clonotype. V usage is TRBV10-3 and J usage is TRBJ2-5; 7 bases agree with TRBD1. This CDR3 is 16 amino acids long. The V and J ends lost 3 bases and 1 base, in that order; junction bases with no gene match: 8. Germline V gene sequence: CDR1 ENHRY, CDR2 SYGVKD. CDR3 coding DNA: TGTGCCATCAGTGACCCGGTGGGACAGATCCAAGAGACCCAGTACTTC. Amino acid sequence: CAISDPVGQIQETQYF.

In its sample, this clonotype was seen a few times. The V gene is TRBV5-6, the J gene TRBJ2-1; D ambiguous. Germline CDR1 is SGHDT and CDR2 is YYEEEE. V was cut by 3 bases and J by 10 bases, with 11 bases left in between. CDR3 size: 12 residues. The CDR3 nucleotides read TGTGCCAGCAGCTCCTACGCCCGGGAGCAGTTCTTC. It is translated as CASSSYAREQFF.

Here the CDR3 reads CAIKLGTGANVLTF. For the CDR3, the DNA is TGTGCCATCAAGCTGGGGACTGGGGCCAACGTCCTGACTTTC. The chain carries TRBV10-3 and TRBJ2-6; unclear D gene. This CDR3 is built from 14 residues. With 7 bases removed from V and 2 bases from J, the gap between germline ends came to 9 bases. Germline-derived CDR1 and CDR2 are ENHRY and SYGVKD.

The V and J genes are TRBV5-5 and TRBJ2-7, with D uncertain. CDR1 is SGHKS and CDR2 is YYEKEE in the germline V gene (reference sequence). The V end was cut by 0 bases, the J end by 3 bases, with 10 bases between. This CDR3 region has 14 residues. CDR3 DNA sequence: TGTGCCAGCAGCTTGGCGCCGACAAACTACGAGCAGTACGTC. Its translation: CASSLAPTNYEQYV.

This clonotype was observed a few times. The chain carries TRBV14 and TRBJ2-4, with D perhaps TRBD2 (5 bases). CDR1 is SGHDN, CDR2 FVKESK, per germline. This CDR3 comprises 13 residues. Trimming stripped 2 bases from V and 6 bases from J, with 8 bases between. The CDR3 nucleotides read TGTGCCAGCAGCCAATTGGAGGCAAACATTCAGTACTTC. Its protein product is CASSQLEANIQYF.

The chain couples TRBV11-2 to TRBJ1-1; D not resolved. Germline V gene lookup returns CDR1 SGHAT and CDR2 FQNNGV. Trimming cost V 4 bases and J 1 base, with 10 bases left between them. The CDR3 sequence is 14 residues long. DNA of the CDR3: TGTGCCAGCAGCTCGAGGTGGGAGAACACTGAAGCTTTCTTT. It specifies CASSSRWENTEAFF.

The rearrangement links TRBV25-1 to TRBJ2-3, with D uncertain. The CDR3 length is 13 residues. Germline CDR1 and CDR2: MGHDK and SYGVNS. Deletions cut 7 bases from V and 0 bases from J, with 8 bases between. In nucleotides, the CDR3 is TGTGCCAGCAATAGTCACAGCACAGATACGCAGTATTTT. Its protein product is CASNSHSTDTQYF.